The 11 T cell receptor beta chains given below trace back to one sample, sequenced in a study of beta chain features in type 1 diabetes. What was sequenced were expressed TCRB transcripts, since all of the isolated RNA had been reverse transcribed. The method was immunoSEQ multiplex PCR; TCRdb's version includes in-frame clones alone and lacks a portion of them. Of over 650,000 clones in the sample, about 14% were seen once. These receptors have no identified antigens. Notes on the study in general: Type 1 diabetes patients showed a moderate but significant shortening of TCRB CDR3s in all four CD4+ subsets.

Sequencing was done on a sample of naive CD4+ T cells from blood. Receptors were obtained from a young man with type 1 diabetes.

This clone was counted a few times. The chain links TRBV9 to TRBJ2-2; 8 nucleotides match TRBD1. The germline gives CDR1 SGDLS, CDR2 YYNGEE. CDR3 length: 15 amino acids. J lost 6 bases, V lost 4 bases, and 8 bases had no gene match. The CDR3 DNA reads as TGTGCCAGCAGCCAGAGGACAGGGCCATCCGGGGAGCTGTTTTTT. It translates to CASSQRTGPSGELFF.

This clone was seen more than once but under ten times. V and J are TRBV4-3 and TRBJ2-5; D is uncertain. CDR3 length: 16 residues. V lost 0 bases and J 5 bases, leaving 16 bases between the germline ends. CDR1 LGHNA and CDR2 YSLEER come from the germline V gene. The CDR3 nucleotides read TGCGCCAGCAGCCAAGATCTGTCGCAATCCTGGGAGACCCAGTACTTC. It translates to CASSQDLSQSWETQYF.

This clone was detected a few times. The chain links TRBV27 to TRBJ2-1, with 8 bases that match TRBD1. This CDR3 has 15 residues. Germline V gene lookup returns CDR1 MNHEY and CDR2 SMNVEV (reference sequence). V shed 4 bases and J 6 bases; nucleotides not matched to a gene: 8. Here the CDR3 reads CASSSPRTGPNEQFF. In DNA form, the CDR3 reads TGTGCCAGCAGTTCACCCCGGACAGGGCCCAATGAGCAGTTCTTC.

This clone was counted a few times. V gene TRBV2 combines with J gene TRBJ2-5; the match to TRBD2 covers 7 bases. After removal of 4 bases from V and 2 bases from J, the junction contained 7 bases not matched to a gene. Germline CDR1 and CDR2: SNHLY and FYNNEI. The CDR3 covers 15 residues. The CDR3 region is CASSVALAVQETQYF. The CDR3 DNA reads as TGTGCCAGCAGTGTCGCGCTAGCGGTGCAAGAGACCCAGTACTTC. The entire variable domain, with the rest obtained from reference TRBV2 and TRBJ2-5, is as follows: EPEVTQTPSHQVTQMGQEVILRCVPISNHLYFYWYRQILGQKVEFLVSFYNNEISEKSEIFDDQFSVERPDGSNFTLKIRSTKLEDSAMYFCASSVALAVQETQYFGPGTRLLVL.

In the case of this clone: This same CDR3 is encoded by further DNA sequences in the sample. This chain joins TRBV9 and TRBJ1-6; D may be TRBD1 (5 bases). The CDR3 has 15 amino acids. The V gene's germline CDR1 is SGDLS and CDR2 YYNGEE. The V end was cut by 0 bases, the J end by 1 base, with 5 bases between. The CDR3 sequence: CASSVAGSYNSPLHF. The CDR3 nucleotides read TGTGCCAGCAGCGTAGCAGGGTCCTATAATTCACCCCTCCACTTT.

This clone was seen more than once but under ten times. The genes are TRBV9 and TRBJ2-1; 15 positions match TRBD2. In germline, CDR1 is SGDLS, CDR2 YYNGEE. The CDR3 consists of 15 residues. J was trimmed by 9 bases and V by 3 bases; bases with no gene match: 4. Written as DNA, the CDR3 is TGTGCCAGCAGCGCCGGACTAGCGGGGGGGCGTGAGCAGTTCTTC. Encoded protein: CASSAGLAGGREQFF.

This clone was picked up a small number of times. The genes are TRBV5-4 and TRBJ2-7; 7 nucleotides match TRBD1. CDR1 SGHNT and CDR2 YYREEE come from the germline V gene (reference sequence). The CDR3 sequence is 15 residues long. V was pared by 7 bases and J by 3 bases, with 13 bases of the junction left unmatched. The CDR3 coding sequence is TGTGCCAGCTTGGCCGCACAGGGGTGGGACTACGAGCAGTACTTC. It is translated as CASLAAQGWDYEQYF.

This clone was observed a handful of times. Additional DNA sequences in this sample encode the identical CDR3. The chain's CDR3 is CASSYSRGTGQETQYF. Here the CDR3 DNA reads TGTGCCAGCAGTTACTCGCGGGGGACAGGGCAAGAGACCCAGTACTTC. The gene calls are TRBV6-5 and TRBJ2-5; 9 nucleotides match TRBD1. This CDR3 is built from 16 residues. Germline values: CDR1 MNHEY, CDR2 SVGAGI. V shed 0 bases, J shed 2 bases, and the junction held 4 bases outside the gene matches.

The chain carries TRBV11-2 and TRBJ2-2; maybe TRBD2 (6 bases). CDR3 length: 15 amino acids. Per the germline V gene, CDR1 is SGHAT and CDR2 is FQNNGV. Trimming removed 7 bases at V and 7 bases at J, with 19 bases between. This CDR3 reads CASTLVPGVHGELFF. CDR3 DNA sequence: TGTGCCAGCACCCTCGTCCCGGGAGTACACGGGGAGCTGTTTTTT.

The gene calls are TRBV6-5 and TRBJ1-5, with 9 bases aligning to TRBD1. Germline V gene lookup returns CDR1 MNHEY and CDR2 SVGAGI. Trimming cost V 6 bases and J 7 bases; bases outside gene matches: 4. CDR3 length: 13 residues. The CDR3 DNA reads TGTGCCAGCAGAAGGACAGGGGAACAGCCCCAGCATTTT. Residues: CASRRTGEQPQHF.

This clone has a handful of counts. The chain carries TRBV4-2 and TRBJ1-5; no reliable D call. V dropped 0 bases and J dropped 0 bases, with 9 bases sitting between them. The CDR3 runs to 16 residues. Germline-derived CDR1 and CDR2 are LGHNA and YNFKEQ. CDR3 bases: TGTGCCAGCAGCCAAGAGCGAGGTGGTAGCAATCAGCCCCAGCATTTT. Translating it yields CASSQERGGSNQPQHF.